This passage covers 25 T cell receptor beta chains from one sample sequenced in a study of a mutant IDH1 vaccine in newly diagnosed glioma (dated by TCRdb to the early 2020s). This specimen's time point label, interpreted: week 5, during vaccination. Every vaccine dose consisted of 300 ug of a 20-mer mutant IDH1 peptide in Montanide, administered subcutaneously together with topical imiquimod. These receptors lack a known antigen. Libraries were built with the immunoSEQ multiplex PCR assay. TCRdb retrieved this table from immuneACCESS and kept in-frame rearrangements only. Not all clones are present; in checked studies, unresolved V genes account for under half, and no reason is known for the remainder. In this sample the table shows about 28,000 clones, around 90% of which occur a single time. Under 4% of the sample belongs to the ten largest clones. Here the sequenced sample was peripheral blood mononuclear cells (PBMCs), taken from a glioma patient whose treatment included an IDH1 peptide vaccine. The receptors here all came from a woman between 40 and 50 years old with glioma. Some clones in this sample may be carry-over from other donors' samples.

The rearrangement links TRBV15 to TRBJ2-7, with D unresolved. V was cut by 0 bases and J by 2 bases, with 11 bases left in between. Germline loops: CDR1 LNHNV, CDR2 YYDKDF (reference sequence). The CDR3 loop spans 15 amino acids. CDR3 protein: CATSRDRSGAYEQYF. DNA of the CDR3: TGTGCCACCAGCAGAGATAGAAGTGGCGCCTACGAGCAGTACTTC.

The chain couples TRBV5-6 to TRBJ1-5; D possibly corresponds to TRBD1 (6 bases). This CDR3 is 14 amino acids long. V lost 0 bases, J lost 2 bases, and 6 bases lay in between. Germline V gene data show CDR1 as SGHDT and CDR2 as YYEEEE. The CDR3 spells CASSLEGGNQPQHF. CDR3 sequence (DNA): TGTGCCAGCAGCTTGGAGGGGGGCAATCAGCCCCAGCATTTT.

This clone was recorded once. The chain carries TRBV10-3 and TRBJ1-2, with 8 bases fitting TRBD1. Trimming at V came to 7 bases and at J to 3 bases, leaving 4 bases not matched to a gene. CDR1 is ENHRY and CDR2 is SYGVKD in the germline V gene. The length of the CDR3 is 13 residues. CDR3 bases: TGTGCCATCACCCAGGACAGGGACTATGGCTACACCTTC. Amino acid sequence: CAITQDRDYGYTF.

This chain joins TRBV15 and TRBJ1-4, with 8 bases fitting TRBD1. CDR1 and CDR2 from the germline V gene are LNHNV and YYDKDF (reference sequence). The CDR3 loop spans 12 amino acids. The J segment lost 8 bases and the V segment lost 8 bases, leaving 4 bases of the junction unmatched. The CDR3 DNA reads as TGTGCCACCGGACAGGGAACGGAAAAACTGTTTTTT. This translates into CATGQGTEKLFF.

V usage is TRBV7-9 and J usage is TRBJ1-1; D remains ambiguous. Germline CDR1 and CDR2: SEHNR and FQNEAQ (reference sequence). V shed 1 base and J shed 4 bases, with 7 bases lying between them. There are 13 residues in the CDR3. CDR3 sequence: CASSLDRSTEAFF. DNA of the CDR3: TGTGCCAGCAGCTTAGATAGGAGCACTGAAGCTTTCTTT.

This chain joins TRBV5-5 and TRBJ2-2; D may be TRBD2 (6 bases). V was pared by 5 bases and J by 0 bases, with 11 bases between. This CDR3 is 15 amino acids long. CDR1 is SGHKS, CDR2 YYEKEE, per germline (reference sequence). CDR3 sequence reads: CASSGGATNTGELFF. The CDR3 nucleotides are TGTGCCAGCAGTGGAGGGGCTACGAACACCGGGGAGCTGTTTTTT.

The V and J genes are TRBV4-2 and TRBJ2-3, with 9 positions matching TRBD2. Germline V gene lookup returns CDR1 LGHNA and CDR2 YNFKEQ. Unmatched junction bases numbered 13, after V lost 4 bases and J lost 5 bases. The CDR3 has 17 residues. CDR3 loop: CASSLRRGGMGGDTQYF. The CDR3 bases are TGTGCCAGCAGCCTCAGGCGGGGGGGGATGGGGGGAGATACGCAGTATTTT.

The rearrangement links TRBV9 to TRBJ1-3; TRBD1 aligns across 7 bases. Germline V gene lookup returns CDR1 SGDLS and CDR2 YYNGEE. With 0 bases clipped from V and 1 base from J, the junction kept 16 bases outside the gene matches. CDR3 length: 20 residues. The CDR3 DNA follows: TGTGCCAGCAGCGTAGTAGCTCAAGGGGGGACAGAAAGGTCTGGAAACACCATATATTTT. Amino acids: CASSVVAQGGTERSGNTIYF.

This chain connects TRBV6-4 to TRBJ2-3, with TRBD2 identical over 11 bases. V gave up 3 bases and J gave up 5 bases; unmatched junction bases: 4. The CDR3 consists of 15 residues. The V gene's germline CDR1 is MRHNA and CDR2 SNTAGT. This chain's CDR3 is CASSDSGGAQDTQYF. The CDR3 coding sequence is TGTGCCAGCAGTGATAGCGGGGGGGCCCAAGATACGCAGTATTTT.

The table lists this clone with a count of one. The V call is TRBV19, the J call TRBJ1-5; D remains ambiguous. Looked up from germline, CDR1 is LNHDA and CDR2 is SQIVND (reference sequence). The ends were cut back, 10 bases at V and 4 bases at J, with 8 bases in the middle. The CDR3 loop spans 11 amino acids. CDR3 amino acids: CAIGPNQPQHF. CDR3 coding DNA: TGTGCCATTGGGCCGAATCAGCCCCAGCATTTT.

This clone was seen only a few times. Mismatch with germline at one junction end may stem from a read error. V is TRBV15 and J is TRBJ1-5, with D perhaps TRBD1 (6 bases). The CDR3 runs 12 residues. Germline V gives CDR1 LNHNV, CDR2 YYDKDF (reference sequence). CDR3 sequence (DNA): TGTGCCACCAGCAGAGATCGGACAGCGCCGAATTTT. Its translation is CATSRDRTAPNF.

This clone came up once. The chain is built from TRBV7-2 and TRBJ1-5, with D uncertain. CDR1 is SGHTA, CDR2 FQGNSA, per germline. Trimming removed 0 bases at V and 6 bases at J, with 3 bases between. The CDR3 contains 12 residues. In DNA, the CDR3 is TGTGCCAGCAGCTTAGCGCGTCAGCCCCAGCATTTT. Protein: CASSLARQPQHF.

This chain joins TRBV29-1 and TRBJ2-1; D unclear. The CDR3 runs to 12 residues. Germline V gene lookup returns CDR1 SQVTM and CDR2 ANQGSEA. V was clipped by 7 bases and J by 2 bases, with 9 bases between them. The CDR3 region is CSGLRAYNEQFF. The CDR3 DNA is TGCAGCGGACTTAGGGCCTACAATGAGCAGTTCTTC.

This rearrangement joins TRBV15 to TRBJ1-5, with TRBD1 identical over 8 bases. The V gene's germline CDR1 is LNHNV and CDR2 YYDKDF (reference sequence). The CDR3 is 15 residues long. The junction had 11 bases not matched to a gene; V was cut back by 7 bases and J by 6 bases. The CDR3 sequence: CATNTRTGIGQPQHF. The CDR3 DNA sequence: TGTGCCACCAACACCAGGACAGGGATTGGTCAGCCCCAGCATTTT.

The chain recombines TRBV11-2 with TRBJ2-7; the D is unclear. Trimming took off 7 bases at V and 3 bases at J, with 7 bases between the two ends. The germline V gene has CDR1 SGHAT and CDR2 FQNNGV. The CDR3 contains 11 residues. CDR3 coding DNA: TGTGCCAGCACCTCAGGCTACGAGCAGTACTTC. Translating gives CASTSGYEQYF.

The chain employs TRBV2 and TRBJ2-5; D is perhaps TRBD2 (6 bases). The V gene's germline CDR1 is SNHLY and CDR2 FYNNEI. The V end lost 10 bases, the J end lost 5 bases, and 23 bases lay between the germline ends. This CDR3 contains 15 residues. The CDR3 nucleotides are TGTGCCACCCAGGCGGGACCTAGAGAGTTCGAGACCCAGTACTTC. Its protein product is CATQAGPREFETQYF.

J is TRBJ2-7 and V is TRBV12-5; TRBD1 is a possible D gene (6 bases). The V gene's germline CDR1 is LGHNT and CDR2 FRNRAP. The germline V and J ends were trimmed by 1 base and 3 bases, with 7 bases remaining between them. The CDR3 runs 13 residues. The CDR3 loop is CASGLDRDYEQYF. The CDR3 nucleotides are TGTGCTAGTGGTTTGGACAGGGACTACGAGCAGTACTTC. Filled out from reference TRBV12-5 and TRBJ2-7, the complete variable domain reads DARVTQTPRHKVTEMGQEVTMRCQPILGHNTVFWYRQTMMQGLELLAYFRNRAPLDDSGMPKDRFSAEMPDATLATLKIQPSEPRDSAVYFCASGLDRDYEQYFGPGTRLTVT.

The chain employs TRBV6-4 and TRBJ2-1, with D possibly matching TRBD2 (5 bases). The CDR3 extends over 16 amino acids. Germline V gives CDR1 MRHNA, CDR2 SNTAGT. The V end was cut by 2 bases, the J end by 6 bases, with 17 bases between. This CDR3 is CASSDGVARGGNEQFF. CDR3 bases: TGTGCCAGCAGTGACGGCGTAGCCCGAGGAGGCAATGAGCAGTTCTTC.

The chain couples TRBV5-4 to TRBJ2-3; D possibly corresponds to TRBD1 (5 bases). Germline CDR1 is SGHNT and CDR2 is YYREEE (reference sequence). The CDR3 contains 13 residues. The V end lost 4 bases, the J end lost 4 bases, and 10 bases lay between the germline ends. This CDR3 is CASSVQTADTQYF. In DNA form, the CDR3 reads TGTGCCAGCAGCGTACAGACAGCAGATACGCAGTATTTT.

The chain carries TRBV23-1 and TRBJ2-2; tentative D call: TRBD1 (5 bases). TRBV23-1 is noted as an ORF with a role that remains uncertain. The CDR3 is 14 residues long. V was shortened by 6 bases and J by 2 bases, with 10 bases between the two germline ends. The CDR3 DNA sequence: TGCGCCAGCAGGGTGACAGTTAACACCGGGGAGCTGTTTTTT. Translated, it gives CASRVTVNTGELFF.

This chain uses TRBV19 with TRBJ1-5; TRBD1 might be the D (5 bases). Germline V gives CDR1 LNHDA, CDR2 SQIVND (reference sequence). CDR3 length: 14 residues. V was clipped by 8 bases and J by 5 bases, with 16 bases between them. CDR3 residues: CASAGRGEHQPQHF. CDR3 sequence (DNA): TGTGCCAGTGCCGGGCGGGGGGAGCATCAGCCCCAGCATTTT.

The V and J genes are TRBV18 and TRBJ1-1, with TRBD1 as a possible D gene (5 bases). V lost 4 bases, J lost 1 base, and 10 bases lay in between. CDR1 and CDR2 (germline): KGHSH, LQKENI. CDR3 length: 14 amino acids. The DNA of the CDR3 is TGTGCCAGCTCACAGGCCAGGGAGAACACTGAAGCTTTCTTT. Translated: CASSQARENTEAFF.

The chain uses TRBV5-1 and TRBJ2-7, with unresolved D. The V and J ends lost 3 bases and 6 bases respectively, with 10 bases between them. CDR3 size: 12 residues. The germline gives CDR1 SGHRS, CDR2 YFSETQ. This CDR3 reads CASSSTEFEQYF. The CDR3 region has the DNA TGCGCCAGCAGCTCAACTGAATTCGAGCAGTACTTC. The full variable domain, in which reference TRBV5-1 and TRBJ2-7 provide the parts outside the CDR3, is KAGVTQTPRYLIKTRGQQVTLSCSPISGHRSVSWYQQTPGQGLQFLFEYFSETQRNKGNFPGRFSGRQFSNSRSEMNVSTLELGDSALYLCASSSTEFEQYFGPGTRLTVT.

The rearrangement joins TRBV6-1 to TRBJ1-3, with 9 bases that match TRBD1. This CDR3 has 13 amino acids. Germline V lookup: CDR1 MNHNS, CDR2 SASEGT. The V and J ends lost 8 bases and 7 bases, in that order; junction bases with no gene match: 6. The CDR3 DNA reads TGTGCCAGCCTCGGACAGGGGAGGAACACCATATATTTT. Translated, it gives CASLGQGRNTIYF.

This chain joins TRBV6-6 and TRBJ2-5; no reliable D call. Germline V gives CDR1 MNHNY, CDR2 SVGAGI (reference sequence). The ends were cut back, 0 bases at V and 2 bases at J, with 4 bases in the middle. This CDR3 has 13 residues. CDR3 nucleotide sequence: TGTGCCAGCAGTTACTCGAGACAAGAGACCCAGTACTTC. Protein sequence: CASSYSRQETQYF.